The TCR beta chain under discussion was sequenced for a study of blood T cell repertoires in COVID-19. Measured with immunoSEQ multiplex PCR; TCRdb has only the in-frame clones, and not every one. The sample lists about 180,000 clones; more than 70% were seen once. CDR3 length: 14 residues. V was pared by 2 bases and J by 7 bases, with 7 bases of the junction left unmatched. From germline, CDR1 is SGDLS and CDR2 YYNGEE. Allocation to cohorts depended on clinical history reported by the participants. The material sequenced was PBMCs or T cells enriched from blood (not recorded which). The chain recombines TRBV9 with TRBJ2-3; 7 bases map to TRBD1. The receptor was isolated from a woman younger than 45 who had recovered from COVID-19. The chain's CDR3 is CASSVPGGQNTQYF. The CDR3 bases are TGTGCCAGCAGCGTTCCAGGGGGTCAAAATACGCAGTATTTT.